One sample yielded the 31 T cell receptor beta chains listed below, sequenced in a study of OX40 agonist ivuxolimab in advanced cancers. The method was immunoSEQ multiplex PCR; TCRdb's version includes in-frame clones alone and lacks a portion of them. The data contain approximately 120,000 clones, 85% to 95% of them seen just once; the ten biggest clones take up approximately 0.81%. Sequenced here: CD4+ or CD8+ T cells sorted from blood, sampled in a trial of the OX40 agonist ivuxolimab. Receptors were obtained from an adult with an advanced solid tumor such as melanoma, head and neck, liver or kidney cancer.

The chain joins TRBV13 to TRBJ2-1, with D unclear. This CDR3 contains 13 residues. The germline CDR1 and CDR2 sequences are PRHDT and FYEKMQ (reference sequence). V lost 5 bases to trimming and J lost 3 bases, with 8 bases between them. CDR3 coding DNA: TGTGCCAGCAGCCCCTCGAACTACAATGAGCAGTTCTTC. Translated, it gives CASSPSNYNEQFF.

This clone was found a few times. This sequence joins TRBV28 and TRBJ2-7; D gene unclear. Trimming removed 10 bases at V and 7 bases at J, with 14 bases between. Looked up from germline, CDR1 is MDHEN and CDR2 is SYDVKM. This CDR3 contains 11 residues. This chain's CDR3 is CATHTGREQYF. In nucleotides, the CDR3 is TGTGCCACCCACACCGGACGAGAGCAGTACTTC. Full variable domain (remainder filled in from reference TRBV28 and TRBJ2-7): DVKVTQSSRYLVKRTGEKVFLECVQDMDHENMFWYRQDPGLGLRLIYFSYDVKMKEKGDIPEGYSVSREKKERFSLILESASTNQTSMYLCATHTGREQYFGPGTRLTVT.

This sequence joins TRBV5-4 and TRBJ2-5; D possibly corresponds to TRBD1 (6 bases). Trimming cost V 4 bases and J 5 bases, with 15 bases left between them. Germline assignment: CDR1 SGHNT and CDR2 YYREEE (reference sequence). The CDR3 has 14 residues. CDR3 nucleotide sequence: TGTGCCAGCAGCGCGACAGGTTTTTCTGAGACCCAGTACTTC. Protein: CASSATGFSETQYF. The full variable domain, its missing parts supplied by reference TRBV5-4 and TRBJ2-5, is ETGVTQSPTHLIKTRGQQVTLRCSSQSGHNTVSWYQQALGQGPQFIFQYYREEENGRGNFPPRFSGLQFPNYSSELNVNALELDDSALYLCASSATGFSETQYFGPGTRLLVL.

This clone has more than one count but fewer than ten. The V and J genes are TRBV4-1 and TRBJ2-5; D not resolved. The V gene lost 3 bases and the J gene lost 1 base, with 9 bases spanning the gap. Germline V CDR1 and CDR2: MGHRA, YSYEKL. CDR3 length: 14 amino acids. The CDR3 loop reads CASSQAARQETQYF. The DNA for the CDR3 is TGCGCCAGCAGCCAGGCAGCTCGCCAAGAGACCCAGTACTTC.

The genes are TRBV28 and TRBJ1-5, with D tentatively TRBD1 (5 bases). CDR1 and CDR2 (germline): MDHEN, SYDVKM. The CDR3 loop spans 14 amino acids. The V end lost 2 bases, the J end lost 10 bases, and 15 bases lay between the germline ends. The CDR3 here is CASSLAGGSRPQHF. In DNA, the CDR3 is TGTGCCAGCAGTTTAGCGGGGGGGAGCCGACCCCAGCATTTT. The whole variable domain, filled in from reference TRBV28 and TRBJ1-5, reads DVKVTQSSRYLVKRTGEKVFLECVQDMDHENMFWYRQDPGLGLRLIYFSYDVKMKEKGDIPEGYSVSREKKERFSLILESASTNQTSMYLCASSLAGGSRPQHFGDGTRLSIL.

V is TRBV19 and J is TRBJ2-1; 13 bases match TRBD2. The CDR3 is 15 amino acids. Germline lookup yields CDR1 LNHDA and CDR2 SQIVND (reference sequence). With V trimmed by 3 bases and J by 10 bases, 6 bases remained unmatched. CDR3 coding DNA: TGTGCCAGTAGTATCACTAGCGGGAGGGCAGGAGAGCAGTTCTTC. Its translation: CASSITSGRAGEQFF.

The CDR3 nucleotides read TGTGCCAGCGTCCCCTCCCGGGGGATAGTGAATGAAAAACTGTTTTTT. This codes for CASVPSRGIVNEKLFF. This chain uses TRBV28 with TRBJ1-4; D is perhaps TRBD1 (5 bases). Germline CDR1 MDHEN, CDR2 SYDVKM. Trimming took off 8 bases at V and 5 bases at J, with 21 bases between the two ends. The CDR3 is made up of 16 amino acids.

This chain joins TRBV4-1 and TRBJ1-2; D ambiguous. V was cut by 1 base and J by 2 bases, with 2 bases left in between. The germline CDR1 and CDR2 sequences are MGHRA and YSYEKL. This CDR3 is 12 amino acids long. The CDR3 region is CASSQVNYGYTF. CDR3 DNA sequence: TGCGCCAGCAGCCAAGTGAACTATGGCTACACCTTC.

The chain combines TRBV6-1 with TRBJ2-1; 11 bases are shared with TRBD2. The length of the CDR3 is 14 residues. Germline V gene data show CDR1 as MNHNS and CDR2 as SASEGT. V lost 3 bases to trimming and J lost 9 bases; unmatched junction nucleotides: 4. The CDR3 DNA follows: TGTGCCAGCAGTGATAGCGGGAGGGTCAGTGAGCAGTTCTTC. Translated, it gives CASSDSGRVSEQFF.

This rearrangement joins TRBV19 to TRBJ2-2; maybe TRBD1 (6 bases). V gave up 5 bases and J gave up 6 bases, with 13 bases separating them. Germline assignment: CDR1 LNHDA and CDR2 SQIVND (reference sequence). The CDR3 length is 14 residues. The CDR3 spells CASSDRQVSGELFF. In nucleotides, the CDR3 is TGTGCCAGTAGTGACCGACAGGTCTCCGGGGAGCTGTTTTTT.

The chain is built from TRBV6-1 and TRBJ2-1; tentative D call: TRBD2 (6 bases). The CDR3 spans 12 residues. Germline V CDR1 and CDR2: MNHNS, SASEGT. The germline V and J ends were trimmed by 9 bases and 2 bases, with 8 bases remaining between them. The CDR3 coding sequence is TGTGCCAGTAGCGGTACCTACAATGAGCAGTTCTTC. It specifies CASSGTYNEQFF.

This chain uses TRBV6-1 with TRBJ2-3, with D tentatively TRBD2 (6 bases). This CDR3 region has 16 residues. CDR1 and CDR2 from the germline V gene are MNHNS and SASEGT. V lost 2 bases and J lost 4, with 16 bases in between. Written as DNA, the CDR3 is TGTGCCAGCAGTGAACGGCCCAGGGAGGACGCAGATACGCAGTATTTT. It encodes CASSERPREDADTQYF.

The rearrangement joins TRBV10-3 to TRBJ2-1; D is unclear. Germline CDR1 is ENHRY and CDR2 is SYGVKD. The V end was cut by 0 bases, the J end by 8 bases, with 2 bases between. The CDR3 runs to 11 residues. CDR3 nucleotides: TGTGCCATCAGTGAGTCCGATGAGCAGTTCTTC. This codes for CAISESDEQFF.

The V gene is TRBV10-3, the J gene TRBJ2-5; 7 nucleotides line up with TRBD1. Matching the DNA end better, TRBJ2-7 makes the J call doubtful. This CDR3 has 13 residues. Germline V CDR1 and CDR2: ENHRY, SYGVKD. CDR3 residues: CAISGQVEYEQYF. The CDR3 nucleotides read TGTGCCATCAGCGGACAGGTGGAGTACGAGCAGTACTTC.

This chain connects TRBV5-1 to TRBJ2-3; maybe TRBD2 (6 bases). Germline V lookup: CDR1 SGHRS, CDR2 YFSETQ. The CDR3 runs 15 residues. V gave up 4 bases and J gave up 1 base, with 13 bases separating them. The CDR3 DNA is TGCGCCAGCAGCCAGGAGGGGATAGGCACAGATACGCAGTATTTT. This encodes CASSQEGIGTDTQYF.

J is TRBJ1-6 and V is TRBV19; no clear D. The V end was cut by 5 bases, the J end by 8 bases, with 16 bases between. The CDR3 contains 15 residues. Germline loops: CDR1 LNHDA, CDR2 SQIVND (reference sequence). CDR3 sequence: CASSEGQTKYSPLHF. CDR3 bases: TGTGCCAGTAGTGAGGGTCAGACAAAATATTCACCCCTCCACTTT.

The V call is TRBV5-1, the J call TRBJ1-4; TRBD1 aligns across 10 bases. The CDR3 is made up of 14 amino acids. Germline V gene data show CDR1 as SGHRS and CDR2 as YFSETQ. The V segment lost 2 bases and the J segment 12 bases; nucleotides outside the gene matches: 7. CDR3 coding DNA: TGCGCCAGCAGCTTTACTTTTGGACAGGGGGAACTGTTTTTT. It codes for CASSFTFGQGELFF.

The chain combines TRBV9 with TRBJ2-5; the D gene could be TRBD1 or TRBD2 (5 bases each). V shed 0 bases and J shed 2 bases, with 8 bases lying between them. The CDR3 is made up of 14 amino acids. From germline, CDR1 is SGDLS and CDR2 YYNGEE. CDR3 DNA sequence: TGTGCCAGCAGCGTAGGGGGGACGCAAGAGACCCAGTACTTC. Translating gives CASSVGGTQETQYF.

V is TRBV30 and J is TRBJ2-1; TRBD2 matches at 7 bases. V lost 5 bases to trimming and J lost 8 bases; unmatched junction nucleotides: 9. Germline CDR1 is GTSNPN and CDR2 is SVGIG (reference sequence). This CDR3 contains 13 residues. This chain's CDR3 is CAWVGGSRYEQFF. CDR3 sequence (DNA): TGTGCCTGGGTTGGCGGGAGTCGCTATGAGCAGTTCTTC.

This clone was seen more than once but under ten times. V gene TRBV6-5 combines with J gene TRBJ2-1, with D possibly TRBD1 on 6 matching bases. CDR3 length: 15 residues. Trimming took 5 bases from V and 2 from J, leaving 13 bases between them. Germline CDR1 is MNHEY and CDR2 is SVGAGI. The CDR3 DNA follows: TGTGCCAGCAGTGCTTCGGGACAAACCTACAATGAGCAGTTCTTC. As protein: CASSASGQTYNEQFF.

CDR3: CASSTGQGPTDTQYF. CDR3 DNA: TGCGCCAGCAGTACGGGACAGGGGCCCACAGATACGCAGTATTTT. The V gene is TRBV10-1, the J gene TRBJ2-3; 10 nucleotides agree with TRBD1. This CDR3 has 15 residues. CDR1 and CDR2 from the germline V gene are WNHNN and SYGVQD (reference sequence). After removal of 5 bases from V and 2 bases from J, the junction contained 4 bases not matched to a gene.

The genes are TRBV9 and TRBJ1-2; TRBD1 agrees at 7 bases. Trimming at V came to 2 bases and at J to 10 bases, leaving 5 bases not matched to a gene. The CDR3 is 12 residues long. Germline-derived CDR1 and CDR2 are SGDLS and YYNGEE. CDR3 nucleotide sequence: TGTGCCAGCAGCGTTTACAGGGGAAACTACACCTTC. Protein sequence: CASSVYRGNYTF.

The chain has TRBV28 and TRBJ2-1, with D possibly matching TRBD2 (5 bases). The CDR3 consists of 16 residues. V was shortened by 2 bases and J by 9 bases, with 20 bases between the two germline ends. CDR1 and CDR2 from the germline V gene are MDHEN and SYDVKM. The CDR3 protein is CASSLPPHRYEGEQFF. The CDR3 DNA is TGTGCCAGCAGTTTACCCCCCCACAGATACGAGGGTGAGCAGTTCTTC.

The chain is built from TRBV7-2 and TRBJ2-3, with 9 bases lining up with TRBD2. Germline lookup yields CDR1 SGHTA and CDR2 FQGNSA. CDR3 length equals 15 residues. Trimming at V came to 5 bases and at J to 2 bases, leaving 5 bases not matched to a gene. The CDR3 DNA follows: TGTGCCAGCAGCCTGACTAGCGGTATCACAGATACGCAGTATTTT. The encoded protein is CASSLTSGITDTQYF.

The V call is TRBV7-3, the J call TRBJ2-2; D is perhaps TRBD1 (6 bases). CDR3 length: 15 residues. Trimming cost V 2 bases and J 7 bases, with 14 bases left between them. Germline V lookup: CDR1 SGHTA, CDR2 FQGTGA. The CDR3 loop is CASSLRTASDGELFF. As DNA, the CDR3 is TGTGCCAGCAGCTTACGGACAGCGTCGGACGGGGAGCTGTTTTTT.

The V call is TRBV7-3, the J call TRBJ2-5; a possible D gene is TRBD2 (6 bases). Looked up from germline, CDR1 is SGHTA and CDR2 is FQGTGA. The V and J ends lost 3 bases and 4 bases respectively, with 15 bases between them. The CDR3 contains 15 residues. The CDR3 DNA follows: TGTGCCAGCAGCTTTCAGGGAGGTGGCACAGAGACCCAGTACTTC. Translating it yields CASSFQGGGTETQYF.

Of note for this clone: Other DNA sequences in the sample encode the same CDR3. The chain couples TRBV28 to TRBJ1-5, with TRBD1 as a possible D gene (5 bases). Germline V gene sequence: CDR1 MDHEN, CDR2 SYDVKM. This CDR3 is 13 amino acids long. Trimming removed 7 bases at V and 5 bases at J, with 12 bases between. CDR3 bases: TGTGCCAGCACCAGGGAGAGCTATCAGCCCCAGCATTTT. This encodes CASTRESYQPQHF.

This clone was observed a single time. The chain links TRBV4-2 to TRBJ2-6, with 10 bases lining up with TRBD1. The junction had 12 bases not matched to a gene; V was cut back by 1 base and J by 0 bases. CDR3 size: 21 residues. From germline, CDR1 is LGHNA and CDR2 YNFKEQ. The CDR3, as DNA: TGTGCCAGCAGCCAAGGGGGGTCTGGACAGGGGGATCCCTCTGGGGCCAACGTCCTGACTTTC. Its translation: CASSQGGSGQGDPSGANVLTF.

The rearrangement links TRBV18 to TRBJ1-2; D is unclear. This CDR3 spans 12 amino acids. From germline, CDR1 is KGHSH and CDR2 LQKENI. Trimming cost V 3 bases and J 3 bases, with 5 bases left between them. As DNA, the CDR3 is TGTGCCAGCTCACCTCGGGACTATGGCTACACCTTC. It is translated as CASSPRDYGYTF.

This clone was counted once. V and J are TRBV25-1 and TRBJ2-7; TRBD2 matches at 7 bases. The CDR3 is 14 amino acids. The germline gives CDR1 MGHDK, CDR2 SYGVNS. V was clipped by 8 bases and J by 4 bases; unmatched bases: 11. For the CDR3, the DNA is TGTGCCAGCCGGGTCGGGGGAGGGCCTTACGAGCAGTACTTC. This translates into CASRVGGGPYEQYF.

V is TRBV18 and J is TRBJ1-2, with a possible D match to TRBD1 (5 bases). This CDR3 spans 15 amino acids. V lost 4 bases and J lost 8, with 20 bases in between. Looked up from germline, CDR1 is KGHSH and CDR2 is LQKENI. The chain's CDR3 is CASSQGAGQSGGYTF. CDR3 in DNA: TGTGCCAGCTCACAGGGAGCAGGGCAATCCGGCGGCTACACCTTC.